This T cell receptor (beta chain) was retrieved from a study of Graves' ophthalmopathy and Graves' hyperthyroidism (dated by TCRdb to 2016 to 2019). General notes on the study: Peripheral blood was collected at initial diagnosis, prior to any treatment. To tell Graves' ophthalmopathy apart from Graves' hyperthyroidism, and to predict which patients would progress to ophthalmopathy, the study relied on TCR beta repertoire signatures. An independent validation cohort comprised some 19 hyperthyroidism patients and about 16 patients who later progressed from hyperthyroidism to ophthalmopathy. To explore V-J signatures that separate ophthalmopathy from hyperthyroidism, a discovery set of about 100 patients was enrolled, consisting of about 45 with ophthalmopathy and 55 to 65 with stable hyperthyroidism. In over 5 hyperthyroidism patients, the T-cell repertoire of thyroid tissue was compared with the T-cell repertoire of blood. In total, some 140 blood samples were TCR-sequenced: fewer than 50 ophthalmopathy, some 80 hyperthyroidism and some 17 hyperthyroidism-to-ophthalmopathy patients. After sampling, hyperthyroidism patients received methimazole starting at 30 mg daily, and ophthalmopathy patients received high-dose intravenous methylprednisolone. Beyond this particular receptor, the publication reports: In validation, the model predicted ophthalmopathy progression with about 64% sensitivity and 72.22% specificity; 12 predicted patients were CT-confirmed with GO in a median of 6.5 months. In cross-validation, the 13-signature model distinguished ophthalmopathy from stable hyperthyroidism with approximately 90% sensitivity and around 84% specificity, while in the test set the corresponding values were about 79% and 69%. No statistical method was used to set the sample size in advance, and the investigators knew which group each participant was assigned to. Among expanded thyroid clonotypes with frequency above 0.001, most also showed up in blood, which suggests that blood repertoires may reflect the thyroid immune response.

Turning to this clonotype: Its specific antigen is unknown. Base qualities are not recorded, but no much larger clone differs from it by a single base.

For repertoire sequencing, TCR beta CDR3 regions were amplified from RNA transcripts. The first round was an RT-PCR using HTBI primers with the Qiagen OneStep RT-PCR kit, and this first round was followed by a second-round multiplex PCR, then size selection and purification. The libraries underwent paired-end sequencing with 100 bp reads on an Illumina HiSeq2000. The study's processing was this. SOAPnuke was used to process the reads, removing any read that contained adapters or uncalled bases, had a mean Phred below 15, or lacked an exact match to the constant primer or identifier. COPE v1.2.5 was used to merge the high-quality paired reads. Each unique nucleotide sequence was treated as a clonotype, and MiTCR v1.1 was used to align the clonotypes to the IMGT TRB V, D and J references. The analysis was limited to V-J combinations with a frequency above 0.0001, which together covered about 99% of the repertoires. For each V-J combination, a TCR clonal expansion and chaos score was defined as the ratio of F50 clonal expansion to chaos observed in the TCRdist matrix. Welch's t-statistics and random forest were used to reduce the features to some 13 V-J combinations, which were then used as input to a naive Bayes classifier. The Morisita-Horn index was used to measure how similar the thyroid and blood repertoires were. TCRdb redid the processing of the public reads, applying fastp at Q25 and MiXCR, and retained in-frame beta chains. Here each entry gathers all rows of one CDR3 protein and keeps the most common genes and DNA. For this entry, the V and J calls and clone size follow TCRdb and not the study's own pipeline. This sample lists some 250,000 distinct CDR3 sequences; 45% were detected once. Approximately 51% of the sample belongs to the ten largest clones.

Clipping removes 10 bases from V and 6 bases from J, with 8 as the unmatched junction base count. Per the germline V gene, MNHEY is the CDR1 and SVGAGI is the CDR2. From its cysteine to its phenylalanine, the CDR3 spans 13 amino acids. The retained sequence is limited to the CDR3, 39 bases, with the frame set at the first base. The ophthalmopathy patients had moderately to severely active disease, with a Clinical Activity Score of 3 or higher, a NOSPECS grade of 4 or higher, and a disease duration of less than 3 months. Patients were excluded if they had other autoimmune diseases, uncontrolled infections, pregnancy or lactation. Clinical symptoms, serum thyroxine, TRAb, thyroid ultrasound and orbital computed tomography were used for diagnosis. PBMCs were isolated from 10 ml of fresh peripheral blood by Ficoll-Paque density gradient centrifugation. Total RNA was extracted with Trizol reagent and quality-checked on an Agilent 2100 Bioanalyzer.

Input material: peripheral blood. This clonotype was sampled from an adult man with Graves' ophthalmopathy. This receptor chain uses TRBV6-5 and TRBJ1-5, with 8 middle bases fitting TRBD1. The CDR3 corresponds to CATKDREGQPQHF. The nucleotide sequence is given as TGTGCCACTAAGGACAGGGAGGGTCAGCCCCAGCATTTT.